These T cell receptor beta chains were read from a single sample in a study of T cell responses to AZD1222 COVID-19 vaccine. The assay was immunoSEQ multiplex PCR, and TCRdb's table has in-frame clones only and misses some. The repertoire holds 95,000 to 110,000 clones, with around 92% as singletons. Sample: peripheral blood, taken on day 0 of AZD1222 vaccination. These receptors were taken from an adult in good health. Each CDR3 is given with its conserved first and last residue. D genes are given only for firm matches. The size entry is marked missing in some rows and otherwise reads once, few, many or a size class.

j_call d_call clone_size v_call cdr3_nt cdr3_aa
TRBJ2-1 - - TRBV9 TGTGCCAGCAGCGGGGGCTGGACAGTAAACAATGAGCAGTTCTTC CASSGGWTVNNEQFF
TRBJ1-2 - - TRBV30 TGTGCCTGGACTTACGGGGTCTACAGCTCTAACTATGGCTACACCTTC CAWTYGVYSSNYGYTF
TRBJ2-3 TRBD1 - TRBV2 TGTGCCAGCAGTAGACAGGGGGAGGGCACAGATACGCAGTATTTT CASSRQGEGTDTQYF
TRBJ1-3 - - TRBV5-1 TGCGCCAGCAGCTTAGGTCAGGGAGGAAACACCATATATTTT CASSLGQGGNTIYF
TRBJ1-4 TRBD1 - TRBV18 TGTGCCAGCTCACGGGGACAGGTACTTAATGAAAAACTGTTTTTT CASSRGQVLNEKLFF
TRBJ2-7 - - TRBV11-3 TGTGCCAGCAGCACCCAACTTGGGAGCTACGAGCAGTACTTC CASSTQLGSYEQYF
TRBJ1-2 - - TRBV7-9 TGTGCCAGCAGCTTAGTTAGAGGAGGGACTCGCGGCTACACCTTC CASSLVRGGTRGYTF
TRBJ1-5 - - TRBV7-2 TGTGCCAGCAGGGCAACAGGGCAGCCCCAGCATTTT CASRATGQPQHF
TRBJ2-2 - - TRBV9 TGTGCCAGCAGCGTAGAGGGAGGTATAACATCGAACACCGGGGAGCTGTTTTTT CASSVEGGITSNTGELFF
TRBJ2-7 - - TRBV2 TGTGCCAGCACCACGTCCAGACTTACCTACGAGCAGTACTTC CASTTSRLTYEQYF
TRBJ2-2 - - TRBV28 TGTGCCAGCAGTCCGACTCGGCTAGTGATGAACACCGGGGAGCTGTTTTTT CASSPTRLVMNTGELFF
TRBJ1-1 - - TRBV14 TGTGCCAGCAGCCCCCTAGGCCGAGGCCGGGACACTGAAGCTTTCTTT CASSPLGRGRDTEAFF
TRBJ2-2 - - TRBV7-2 TGTGCCAGCAGCTTCTACACCGGGGAGCTGTTTTTT CASSFYTGELFF
TRBJ1-1 TRBD1 - TRBV30 TGTGCCCGGGACAGGGTGGGGACTGAAGCTTTCTTT CARDRVGTEAFF
TRBJ1-5 - few TRBV2 TGTGCCAGCAGTCGGACAGAGACGGGCAATCAGCCCCAGCATTTT CASSRTETGNQPQHF
TRBJ2-3 - - TRBV4-3 TGCGCCAGCAGCCAAGCCCCGACGGATACGCAGTATTTT CASSQAPTDTQYF
TRBJ2-5 TRBD1 - TRBV5-4 TGTGCCAGCAGCTTGGGATCGACAGGGCTGATTGGAGAGACCCAGTACTTC CASSLGSTGLIGETQYF
TRBJ2-7 - - TRBV28 TGTGCCAGCAGCCACCAGCCCGAGCAGTACTTC CASSHQPEQYF
TRBJ2-2 TRBD2 - TRBV14 TGTGCCAGCAGCCAAGTAGGCGGACTAGTAAACGGGGAGCTGTTTTTT CASSQVGGLVNGELFF
TRBJ1-5 - - TRBV28 TGTGCCAGCAGTTTAGGGGGGGGATATCAGCCCCAGCATTTT CASSLGGGYQPQHF
TRBJ2-5 TRBD2 - TRBV18 TGTGCCAGCTCACCACCAGCGGGAGGGCTGGAGACCCAGTACTTC CASSPPAGGLETQYF
TRBJ2-2 - - TRBV7-9 TGTGCCAGCAGCTTAGTAGGAGGGGCGAACACCGGGGAGCTGTTTTTT CASSLVGGANTGELFF
TRBJ2-1 TRBD1 - TRBV5-3 TGTGCCAGAAGCTTCAAGACAGGGTATGAGTTCTTC CARSFKTGYEFF
TRBJ2-1 TRBD2 - TRBV4-1 TGCGCCAGCAGCCAAGCGTTGGGTAGCGGGAGCTCCTACAATGAGCAGTTCTTC CASSQALGSGSSYNEQFF
TRBJ2-2 - once TRBV6-5 TGTGCCAGCAACTCCGCGGGTCCCTTCGGGGAGCTGTTTTTT CASNSAGPFGELFF
TRBJ1-2 - - TRBV21-1 TGTGCCAGCAGCAAAAGGCGGCGGCGTAACTATGGCTACACCTTC CASSKRRRRNYGYTF
TRBJ2-5 TRBD2 - TRBV19 TGTGCCAGTAGTACTCAAGCTAGCGGACAAGAGACCCAGTACTTC CASSTQASGQETQYF
TRBJ1-4 - - TRBV2 TGTGCCAGCAGTGGGAGCGAGGAAAAACTGTTTTTT CASSGSEEKLFF
TRBJ1-5 - - TRBV28 TGTGCCAGCAGCCTGGGGGGATGGGTTGGTCAGCCCCAGCATTTT CASSLGGWVGQPQHF
TRBJ1-3 TRBD1 - TRBV5-1 TGCGCCAGCAGCTTTGGGACAGGGGGAAACACCATATATTTT CASSFGTGGNTIYF
TRBJ2-5 TRBD2 - TRBV27 TGTGCCAGCAGTTTAACTCCGGCGGGAGGACGAGAGACCCAGTACTTC CASSLTPAGGRETQYF
TRBJ1-6 TRBD1 - TRBV27 TGTGCCAGCAGCACCAGGGGGAGGACCTATAATTCACCCCTCCACTTT CASSTRGRTYNSPLHF
TRBJ1-2 - few TRBV28 TGTGCCAGCAGTCTAAACTATGGCTACACCTTC CASSLNYGYTF
TRBJ2-1 TRBD2 - TRBV6-4 TGTGCCAGCAGTAAGCTAGCGGACTACAATGAGCAGTTCTTC CASSKLADYNEQFF
TRBJ2-1 TRBD2 - TRBV29-1 TGCAGCACCCAACCCGGGACTATCGGGAGCTCCTCCTACAATGAGCAGTTCTTC CSTQPGTIGSSSYNEQFF